Listed here are 24 T cell receptor beta chains from one sample, sequenced in a study of PD-1 blockade in classical Hodgkin lymphoma. Regarding time point: cycle 4 day 1 (C4D1), after 5 to 7 weeks of nivolumab. Relapse was seen in all patients after autologous stem cell transplantation, and brentuximab vedotin exposure was variable. Method: immunoSEQ multiplex PCR; TCRdb's copy keeps in-frame clones and lacks some. The repertoire includes about 51,000 clones, over 70% of them detected once, and under 20% sits in the top ten. The specimen was peripheral blood mononuclear cells (PBMCs), collected before the fourth cycle of nivolumab. The receptors shown here come from a human donor with classical Hodgkin lymphoma.

J is TRBJ1-2 and V is TRBV6-5, with D tentatively TRBD1 (5 bases). Trimming removed 8 bases at V and 8 bases at J, with 12 bases between. The CDR3 has 11 residues. CDR1 is MNHEY and CDR2 is SVGAGI in the germline V gene. CDR3: CASGQGHGYTF. The CDR3 DNA follows: TGTGCCAGCGGTCAGGGCCACGGCTACACCTTC.

V and J are TRBV2 and TRBJ2-5; 7 bases match TRBD1. V lost 5 bases and J lost 6; bases outside the gene matches: 6. The CDR3 consists of 13 residues. Germline V gene lookup returns CDR1 SNHLY and CDR2 FYNNEI. The CDR3 protein is CASSLDRVKTQYF. CDR3 DNA sequence: TGTGCCAGCAGTCTTGACAGGGTTAAGACCCAGTACTTC. Full variable domain (remainder filled in from reference TRBV2 and TRBJ2-5): EPEVTQTPSHQVTQMGQEVILRCVPISNHLYFYWYRQILGQKVEFLVSFYNNEISEKSEIFDDQFSVERPDGSNFTLKIRSTKLEDSAMYFCASSLDRVKTQYFGPGTRLLVL.

This sequence joins TRBV6-6 and TRBJ1-2, with TRBD1 matching over 8 bases. The ends lost 0 bases at V and 8 bases at J; junction bases unmatched: 8. The CDR3 loop spans 15 amino acids. The germline CDR1 and CDR2 sequences are MNHNY and SVGAGI (reference sequence). This CDR3 is CASSYSDRVELGYTF. For the CDR3, the DNA is TGTGCCAGCAGTTACTCGGACAGGGTCGAGTTGGGCTACACCTTC.

The V and J genes are TRBV12-5 and TRBJ1-3; tentative D call: TRBD1 (6 bases). The V gene's germline CDR1 is LGHNT and CDR2 FRNRAP. V lost 7 bases, J lost 4 bases, and 20 bases lay in between. This CDR3 spans 16 amino acids. Written as DNA, the CDR3 is TGTGCTAGTGCCCCCGAAGGGGGGGCGCGAGGAAACACCATATATTTT. Protein: CASAPEGGARGNTIYF.

CDR3 amino acids: CASSIQGGEQYF. The CDR3 DNA reads as TGTGCCAGCAGTATACAGGGGGGCGAGCAGTACTTC. The chain couples TRBV27 to TRBJ2-7, with 8 positions matching TRBD1. Trimming cost V 5 bases and J 6 bases; bases outside gene matches: 3. The germline gives CDR1 MNHEY, CDR2 SMNVEV (reference sequence). The CDR3 runs to 12 residues.

The J gene is TRBJ2-1, the V gene TRBV10-1; tentatively, D is TRBD2 (5 bases). Trimming stripped 7 bases from V and 6 bases from J, with 13 bases between. CDR3 size: 13 residues. Germline values: CDR1 WNHNN, CDR2 SYGVQD (reference sequence). CDR3 in amino acids: CASKSVEGNEQFF. In DNA form, the CDR3 reads TGCGCCAGCAAGAGTGTAGAGGGCAATGAGCAGTTCTTC.

The gene calls are TRBV7-9 and TRBJ1-5; D unclear. The CDR3 totals 17 residues. The V end was cut by 1 base, the J end by 2 bases, with 15 bases between. Germline-derived CDR1 and CDR2 are SEHNR and FQNEAQ (reference sequence). CDR3 in amino acids: CASSLVGGLAGNQPQHF. CDR3 nucleotides: TGTGCCAGCAGCTTAGTTGGAGGGTTGGCCGGCAATCAGCCCCAGCATTTT.

The genes are TRBV5-1 and TRBJ2-3, with unresolved D. This CDR3 region has 11 residues. Trimming left V 1 base short and J 3 bases short, with 0 bases between. Germline assignment: CDR1 SGHRS and CDR2 YFSETQ. The CDR3 protein is CASSLTDTQYF. In nucleotides, the CDR3 is TGCGCCAGCAGCTTGACAGATACGCAGTATTTT.

The chain couples TRBV9 to TRBJ2-5; 11 nucleotides line up with TRBD2. The germline V gene has CDR1 SGDLS and CDR2 YYNGEE. With V trimmed by 0 bases and J by 3 bases, 7 bases remained unmatched. This CDR3 has 17 residues. The CDR3 protein is CASSVGSSGGAEETQYF. The CDR3 coding sequence is TGTGCCAGCAGCGTAGGGAGTAGCGGGGGGGCCGAAGAGACCCAGTACTTC. The full variable domain, in which reference TRBV9 and TRBJ2-5 provide the parts outside the CDR3, is DSGVTQTPKHLITATGQRVTLRCSPRSGDLSVYWYQQSLDQGLQFLIQYYNGEERAKGNILERFSAQQFPDLHSELNLSSLELGDSALYFCASSVGSSGGAEETQYFGPGTRLLVL.

The chain is built from TRBV7-9 and TRBJ2-3; perhaps D is TRBD1 or TRBD2 (5 bases each). Germline V gives CDR1 SEHNR, CDR2 FQNEAQ (reference sequence). The ends were cut back, 0 bases at V and 10 bases at J, with 14 bases in the middle. The CDR3 sequence is 14 residues long. CDR3 loop: CASSLAGTLSSQYF. Here the CDR3 DNA reads TGTGCCAGCAGCTTAGCTGGGACCCTCTCTTCGCAGTATTTT. The full variable domain, in which reference TRBV7-9 and TRBJ2-3 provide the parts outside the CDR3, is DTGVSQNPRHKITKRGQNVTFRCDPISEHNRLYWYRQTLGQGPEFLTYFQNEAQLEKSRLLSDRFSAERPKGSFSTLEIQRTEQGDSAMYLCASSLAGTLSSQYFGPGTRLTVL.

The V and J genes are TRBV7-8 and TRBJ1-3, with 7 positions matching TRBD1. Germline assignment: CDR1 SGHVS and CDR2 FQNEAQ. V trimming: 3 bases; J trimming: 1 base; junction bases outside the gene matches: 12. The CDR3 is 18 residues long. CDR3 sequence (DNA): TGTGCCAGCAGCTTCCCCCGGACAGGAAGGAGGTCTGGAAACACCATATATTTT. Protein sequence: CASSFPRTGRRSGNTIYF.

CDR3 sequence reads: CASSPPASGRDTQYF. The CDR3 nucleotides are TGTGCCAGCTCACCACCCGCTAGCGGGAGAGATACGCAGTATTTT. The chain uses TRBV18 and TRBJ2-3, with TRBD2 matching 10 bases. The germline V gene has CDR1 KGHSH and CDR2 LQKENI. Unmatched junction bases numbered 2, after V lost 0 bases and J lost 5 bases. The CDR3 consists of 15 residues.

The chain recombines TRBV4-3 with TRBJ2-3, with D possibly TRBD1 on 6 matching bases. Germline V lookup: CDR1 LGHNA, CDR2 YSLEER. Between the trimmed V and J ends, which lost 0 bases and 0 bases, there was a span of 13 bases. The CDR3 covers 17 residues. This chain's CDR3 is CASSQEAAGVSTDTQYF. DNA of the CDR3: TGCGCCAGCAGCCAAGAAGCGGCAGGGGTAAGCACAGATACGCAGTATTTT.

This rearrangement joins TRBV27 to TRBJ2-5; D perhaps matches TRBD2 (6 bases). This CDR3 region has 14 residues. The V and J ends lost 4 bases and 0 bases respectively, with 9 bases between them. Germline V lookup: CDR1 MNHEY, CDR2 SMNVEV (reference sequence). The CDR3 nucleotides are TGTGCCAGCAGTTGGACGGGGGACCAAGAGACCCAGTACTTC. Protein product: CASSWTGDQETQYF.

This sequence joins TRBV29-1 and TRBJ2-4; D might be TRBD1 (6 bases). Looked up from germline, CDR1 is SQVTM and CDR2 is ANQGSEA. This CDR3 is built from 14 residues. V was clipped by 7 bases and J by 3 bases, with 16 bases between them. The CDR3 protein is CSAGRGVDKNIQYF. The CDR3 DNA follows: TGCAGCGCGGGCAGGGGAGTAGACAAAAACATTCAGTACTTC.

The chain links TRBV19 to TRBJ1-2; 10 nucleotides align to TRBD1. The CDR3 has 12 amino acids. The V gene's germline CDR1 is LNHDA and CDR2 SQIVND (reference sequence). With V trimmed by 6 bases and J by 8 bases, 3 bases remained unmatched. The CDR3 coding sequence is TGTGCCAGTAGGGGGACAGGGGACGGCTACACCTTC. It translates to CASRGTGDGYTF.

This chain connects TRBV7-8 to TRBJ1-2; D unclear. Germline V CDR1 and CDR2: SGHVS, FQNEAQ. CDR3 length: 14 residues. V shed 1 base and J shed 4 bases, with 10 bases lying between them. The CDR3 loop is CASSLGGVSYGYTF. The CDR3 coding sequence is TGTGCCAGCAGCTTAGGGGGAGTCAGCTATGGCTACACCTTC. The variable domain in full, with the rest retrieved from reference TRBV7-8 and TRBJ1-2, is GAGVSQSPRYKVAKRGQDVALRCDPISGHVSLFWYQQALGQGPEFLTYFQNEAQLDKSGLPSDRFFAERPEGSVSTLKIQRTQQEDSAVYLCASSLGGVSYGYTFGSGTRLTVV.

This clone has just a few counts. V is TRBV14 and J is TRBJ2-1; D is undetermined. This CDR3 has 13 residues. Germline V gives CDR1 SGHDN, CDR2 FVKESK. Trimming stripped 0 bases from V and 9 bases from J, with 9 bases between. The CDR3 sequence is CASSQEDAVEQFF. The DNA for the CDR3 is TGTGCCAGCAGCCAAGAGGATGCGGTTGAGCAGTTCTTC.

The chain joins TRBV28 to TRBJ2-3, with 9 bases aligning to TRBD1. J was trimmed by 7 bases and V by 11 bases; bases with no gene match: 19. The CDR3 runs 16 residues. The germline gives CDR1 MDHEN, CDR2 SYDVKM. CDR3 protein: CAVYSSSGTGLNTQYF. In DNA form, the CDR3 reads TGTGCCGTCTATTCCTCCTCCGGGACAGGGCTGAATACGCAGTATTTT.

In its sample, this clone was seen a few times. The chain combines TRBV5-4 with TRBJ2-7; D is possibly TRBD2 (5 bases). V lost 3 bases and J lost 1, with 11 bases in between. Germline values: CDR1 SGHNT, CDR2 YYREEE (reference sequence). The CDR3 consists of 14 residues. The CDR3 DNA reads as TGTGCCAGCAGCTATAAGACGGGATCCTACGAGCAGTACTTC. Its translation is CASSYKTGSYEQYF.

This clone was seen a handful of times. This rearrangement joins TRBV6-5 to TRBJ1-6, with 7 bases that match TRBD1. Germline V CDR1 and CDR2: MNHEY, SVGAGI. There are 13 residues in the CDR3. Germline trimming cut 8 bases from V and 10 bases from J; bases unmatched to any gene: 8. In DNA form, the CDR3 reads TGTGCCAGCGGGGACAGAGTCAACTCACCCCTCCACTTT. It specifies CASGDRVNSPLHF.

This clone has at least ten counts. CDR3 protein: CASSQDRGSVYGYTF. CDR3 sequence (DNA): TGTGCCAGCAGCCAGGACAGGGGCTCCGTCTATGGCTACACCTTC. The V and J genes are TRBV2 and TRBJ1-2, with 9 bases identical to TRBD1. The CDR3 runs 15 residues. V shed 6 bases and J 4 bases; nucleotides not matched to a gene: 9. CDR1 is SNHLY and CDR2 is FYNNEI in the germline V gene.

The chain employs TRBV2 and TRBJ1-2, with 8 bases fitting TRBD1. V shed 2 bases, J shed 4 bases, and the junction held 3 bases outside the gene matches. The germline gives CDR1 SNHLY, CDR2 FYNNEI. The CDR3 has 14 amino acids. This CDR3 reads CASSEQGAAYGYTF. The CDR3 nucleotides read TGTGCCAGCAGTGAACAGGGGGCGGCCTATGGCTACACCTTC. The full variable domain, completed using reference TRBV2 and TRBJ1-2, is EPEVTQTPSHQVTQMGQEVILRCVPISNHLYFYWYRQILGQKVEFLVSFYNNEISEKSEIFDDQFSVERPDGSNFTLKIRSTKLEDSAMYFCASSEQGAAYGYTFGSGTRLTVV.

The chain combines TRBV4-3 with TRBJ1-2; no firm D call. From germline, CDR1 is LGHNA and CDR2 YSLEER. CDR3 length equals 15 residues. The V and J ends lost 0 bases and 4 bases respectively, with 12 bases between them. Here the CDR3 DNA reads TGCGCCAGCAGCCAAGATCCCGCAACGGGCTATGGCTACACCTTC. It translates to CASSQDPATGYGYTF.